This is a list of T cell receptor beta chains from one sample in a study of PD-L1 blockade in urothelial cancer. Generated by immunoSEQ multiplex PCR, the TCRdb table keeps only in-frame clones and is missing some. The sample has about 39,000 clones, roughly 91% seen once. Specimen: PBMCs, collected around atezolizumab (anti-PD-L1) treatment. Receptors originate from a man aged 55-75 years with urothelial cancer. CDR3s include the opening cysteine and the closing phenylalanine or tryptophan. The D gene is left open where the match is weak. The listing skips clone size in some rows; elsewhere it reads once, few, many or a size class.

V	J	D	size	CDR3	DNA
TRBV5-1	TRBJ2-1	TRBD1	-	CASSLGTGEYEQFF	TGCGCCAGCAGCTTGGGGACAGGGGAGTATGAGCAGTTCTTC
TRBV4-2	TRBJ2-1	TRBD2	few	CASSQDTGGQYNEQFF	TGTGCCAGCAGCCAAGATACGGGGGGGCAGTACAATGAGCAGTTCTTC
TRBV30	TRBJ1-6	-	once	CACNNAYNSPLHF	TGTGCCTGTAACAACGCCTATAATTCACCCCTCCACTTT
TRBV6-6	TRBJ2-1	TRBD2	-	CASSKGLAGGYEQFF	TGTGCCAGCAGTAAGGGACTAGCGGGAGGGTATGAGCAGTTCTTC
TRBV19	TRBJ2-6	TRBD1	-	CASSPRQGAGANVLTF	TGTGCCAGTAGTCCGAGACAGGGGGCCGGGGCCAACGTCCTGACTTTC
TRBV19	TRBJ2-2	-	once	CASSTGSNTGELFF	TGTGCCAGTAGTACAGGGTCGAACACCGGGGAGCTGTTTTTT
TRBV5-1	TRBJ2-3	-	-	CASSLAGGDQADTQYF	TGCGCCAGCAGCTTGGCTGGCGGGGATCAGGCGGATACGCAGTATTTT
TRBV10-1	TRBJ1-6	TRBD1	-	CARGQGDSPLHF	TGCGCCAGGGGACAGGGAGATTCACCCCTCCACTTT
TRBV7-2	TRBJ2-5	TRBD1	-	CASSLGTGTLETQYF	TGTGCCAGCAGCTTAGGGACAGGGACCCTCGAGACCCAGTACTTC
TRBV19	TRBJ2-6	-	-	CASSIGLLSGANVLTF	TGTGCCAGTAGTATAGGACTGCTCTCTGGGGCCAACGTCCTGACTTTC
TRBV14	TRBJ1-2	TRBD1	-	CASSLRQGANYGYTF	TGTGCCAGCAGCCTCCGACAGGGAGCTAACTATGGCTACACCTTC
TRBV9	TRBJ1-3	-	-	CASSAGSSGNTIYF	TGTGCCAGCAGCGCTGGTAGCTCTGGAAACACCATATATTTT
TRBV10-3	TRBJ2-1	TRBD1	-	CAISVGTGKGEQFF	TGTGCCATCAGTGTTGGGACAGGGAAGGGTGAGCAGTTCTTC
TRBV7-2	TRBJ2-5	TRBD1	-	CASSPGGTGYQETQYF	TGTGCCAGCAGCCCAGGGGGGACAGGGTACCAAGAGACCCAGTACTTC
TRBV5-1	TRBJ1-5	TRBD1	-	CASSLGTGDLNQPQHF	TGCGCCAGCAGCTTGGGGACAGGGGATTTGAATCAGCCCCAGCATTTT
TRBV13	TRBJ1-6	-	-	CASSLVPSTTTNSPLHF	TGTGCCAGCAGCTTAGTCCCATCAACAACCACTAATTCACCCCTCCACTTT
TRBV14	TRBJ2-5	TRBD2	-	CASSRRAGQETQYF	TGTGCCAGCAGCCGGCGAGCGGGGCAAGAGACCCAGTACTTC
TRBV2	TRBJ2-6	TRBD1	-	CASTFAGGLGANVLTF	TGTGCCAGCACATTCGCAGGGGGCCTTGGGGCCAACGTCCTGACTTTC
TRBV11-1	TRBJ2-1	TRBD2	-	CASSLLAGGQDEQFF	TGTGCCAGCAGCTTACTAGCGGGGGGGCAGGATGAGCAGTTCTTC
TRBV7-6	TRBJ2-7	-	-	CASSFSGGLSYEQYF	TGTGCCAGCAGCTTTTCTGGCGGGCTCTCCTACGAGCAGTACTTC
TRBV7-9	TRBJ2-3	TRBD2	-	CASSLRLAVEGDTQYF	TGTGCCAGCAGCTTAAGACTAGCGGTTGAGGGAGATACGCAGTATTTT
TRBV7-3	TRBJ2-3	TRBD2	-	CASSLVAGGGTDTQYF	TGTGCCAGCAGCTTGGTTGCGGGGGGTGGGACAGATACGCAGTATTTT
TRBV5-4	TRBJ1-1	-	-	CASSSMGGMNTEAFF	TGTGCCAGCAGCTCCATGGGGGGGATGAACACTGAAGCTTTCTTT
TRBV11-3	TRBJ2-5	TRBD2	-	CASSLVRTSGGTETQYF	TGTGCCAGCAGCTTAGTGCGGACTAGCGGGGGGACGGAGACCCAGTACTTC
TRBV7-2	TRBJ2-5	TRBD2	-	CASSSGLGRETQYF	TGTGCCAGCAGCTCGGGACTAGGGAGGGAGACCCAGTACTTC
TRBV6-5	TRBJ2-7	-	-	CASSYSRGGTYEQYF	TGTGCCAGCAGTTACTCGAGGGGGGGTACCTACGAGCAGTACTTC
TRBV6-1	TRBJ2-6	-	once	CASSETVVSGANVLTF	TGTGCCAGCAGTGAGACAGTCGTTAGTGGGGCCAACGTCCTGACTTTC
TRBV18	TRBJ2-3	-	once	CASSPMTGLSSTDTQYF	TGTGCCAGCTCACCGATGACAGGCCTGTCTAGCACAGATACGCAGTATTTT
TRBV5-1	TRBJ1-2	-	-	CASISDYGYTF	TGCGCCAGCATTTCCGACTATGGCTACACCTTC
TRBV19	TRBJ2-5	TRBD1	-	CASSRGQGETQYF	TGTGCCAGTAGTAGGGGACAGGGGGAGACCCAGTACTTC
TRBV10-3	TRBJ2-5	TRBD1	-	CAISDDREETQYF	TGTGCCATCAGTGATGACAGGGAAGAGACCCAGTACTTC
TRBV10-3	TRBJ2-7	-	-	CAITLGQNYEQYF	TGTGCCATCACTCTCGGACAAAACTACGAGCAGTACTTC
TRBV5-5	TRBJ1-4	TRBD1	-	CASSYGTGQEKLFF	TGTGCCAGCAGCTACGGGACAGGGCAAGAAAAACTGTTTTTT
TRBV4-2	TRBJ1-4	-	-	CASSLGGGEAVVEKLFF	TGTGCCAGCAGCCTTGGGGGGGGAGAGGCAGTAGTCGAAAAACTGTTTTTT
TRBV27	TRBJ2-7	-	-	CASSLRRLAYEQYF	TGTGCCAGCAGTTTAAGGCGGCTAGCCTACGAGCAGTACTTC
TRBV2	TRBJ1-1	-	-	CASSLNIPLNTEAFF	TGTGCCAGCAGCCTGAACATCCCGTTGAACACTGAAGCTTTCTTT
TRBV6-5	TRBJ2-7	TRBD2	-	CASSSRGAYSYEQYF	TGTGCCAGCAGTTCGCGGGGGGCTTACTCCTACGAGCAGTACTTC
TRBV25-1	TRBJ1-1	-	-	CATSLQGITEAFF	TGTGCCACCTCTCTGCAGGGGATCACTGAAGCTTTCTTT
TRBV11-2	TRBJ2-5	-	-	CASSLVRETQYF	TGTGCCAGCAGCTTAGTACGGGAGACCCAGTACTTC
TRBV2	TRBJ2-7	TRBD2	large	CASSERGGNEQYF	TGTGCCAGCAGTGAGCGGGGGGGGAACGAGCAGTACTTC
TRBV18	TRBJ1-4	TRBD1	-	CASSLRQGFNEKLFF	TGTGCCAGCTCACTCCGACAGGGTTTTAATGAAAAACTGTTTTTT
TRBV6-6	TRBJ1-3	TRBD1	-	CASSPTGSGNTIYF	TGTGCCAGCAGCCCGACAGGGTCTGGAAACACCATATATTTT
TRBV5-1	TRBJ2-5	-	-	CASSVEGGETQYF	TGCGCCAGCAGCGTCGAGGGTGGGGAGACCCAGTACTTC
TRBV28	TRBJ2-7	TRBD1	-	CASRSGQNYEQYF	TGTGCCAGCAGATCGGGACAGAATTACGAGCAGTACTTC
TRBV6-5	TRBJ2-5	TRBD2	-	CASRMTSGGVETQYF	TGTGCCAGCAGGATGACTAGCGGGGGCGTGGAGACCCAGTACTTC
TRBV4-1	TRBJ2-3	-	-	CASSHFVNTDTQYF	TGCGCCAGCAGCCATTTTGTAAACACAGATACGCAGTATTTT
TRBV29-1	TRBJ2-1	TRBD1	-	CSVAGTGARGSSYNEQFF	TGCAGCGTGGCCGGGACAGGGGCGCGGGGGAGCTCCTACAATGAGCAGTTCTTC
TRBV5-1	TRBJ2-7	-	-	CASSWPGGTSSYEQYF	TGCGCCAGCAGCTGGCCTGGAGGAACGAGCTCCTACGAGCAGTACTTC
TRBV7-2	TRBJ2-7	-	-	CASSLDTGQRGLEQYF	TGTGCCAGCAGCTTAGATACGGGACAGCGGGGGCTCGAGCAGTACTTC
TRBV30	TRBJ2-5	-	-	CAWSGKGWGGETQYF	TGTGCCTGGAGTGGAAAAGGGTGGGGAGGTGAGACCCAGTACTTC
TRBV19	TRBJ1-2	-	-	CASSIQGTNYGYTF	TGTGCCAGTAGTATTCAGGGGACGAACTATGGCTACACCTTC